The TCR beta chain described here comes from a study of T-cell memory formation after mild COVID-19. This CDR3 is built from 16 residues. Germline CDR1 and CDR2: SGHRS and YFSETQ. In the case of this clonotype: The antigen is undetermined. The junction differs from germline at one of its ends, possibly a read error.

TCRdb re-called the 5' RACE reads with MiXCR, one entry per CDR3 protein. The sample lists a few hundred thousand distinct CDR3 sequences, 20% to 25% seen once, with about 12% in the top ten. Study-level results: Nothing showed for sure that second-wave clones peaking on day 37 were SARS-CoV-2 specific. Later expanders leaned toward CD4+, whereas clones contracting from day 15 to 85 were balanced CD4/CD8.

This chain connects TRBV5-1 to TRBJ2-1, with D perhaps being TRBD1 or TRBD2 (5 bases each). Sequencing was performed on PBMCs or a T cell subset sorted from them (not recorded which). The receptor's source is an adult woman who had mild COVID-19 (a few samples of this study predate the infection). Cell type and time point are not known. CDR3 bases: TGCGCCAGCAGCTTGGAGGGACCCCGAGCCTACAATGTGCAGTTCTTC. As protein: CASSLEGPRAYNVQFF.